This is a list of T cell receptor beta chains from one sample in a study of blood T cell repertoires in COVID-19. The method was immunoSEQ multiplex PCR; TCRdb's version includes in-frame clones alone and lacks a portion of them. In the table there are 300,000 to 450,000 clones, around 87% of which are singletons. The sample was PBMCs or T cells enriched from blood (not recorded which). The receptor set was obtained from a man aged 40-50 years in a cohort exposed to, infected with or recovered from COVID-19 (not recorded which). Each CDR3 is given with its conserved first and last residue. Fields, in order: J gene, D gene, V gene, clone size, CDR3 protein, CDR3 DNA. The D gene is left open where the match is weak. The size of a clone is reported for some rows only, either as once, few or many, or as a class for expanded clones.

J gene: TRBJ2-1; D gene: TRBD2; V gene: TRBV27; clone size: NA; CDR3 protein: CASRPRSGSTGSYNEQFF; CDR3 DNA: TGTGCCAGCAGGCCTCGAAGCGGGAGCACGGGGTCCTACAATGAGCAGTTCTTC
J gene: TRBJ1-1; D gene: NA; V gene: TRBV30; clone size: once; CDR3 protein: CAWKKTGMNTEAFF; CDR3 DNA: TGTGCCTGGAAGAAGACAGGAATGAACACTGAAGCTTTCTTT
J gene: TRBJ1-1; D gene: TRBD1; V gene: TRBV7-9; clone size: NA; CDR3 protein: CASSPRLPGQGTEAFF; CDR3 DNA: TGTGCCAGCAGTCCACGACTACCCGGACAGGGCACTGAAGCTTTCTTT
J gene: TRBJ2-1; D gene: NA; V gene: TRBV6-5; clone size: NA; CDR3 protein: CASRPSGVNEQFF; CDR3 DNA: TGTGCCAGCAGGCCCTCAGGGGTCAATGAGCAGTTCTTC
J gene: TRBJ2-1; D gene: TRBD2; V gene: TRBV4-1; clone size: NA; CDR3 protein: CASSQEWGTSGSNEQFF; CDR3 DNA: TGCGCCAGCAGCCAAGAGTGGGGGACTAGCGGGAGTAATGAGCAGTTCTTC
J gene: TRBJ2-2; D gene: TRBD2; V gene: TRBV19; clone size: NA; CDR3 protein: CASSRTSGRADTGELFF; CDR3 DNA: TGTGCCAGTAGTAGGACTAGCGGGAGGGCCGACACCGGGGAGCTGTTTTTT
J gene: TRBJ1-5; D gene: NA; V gene: TRBV7-8; clone size: NA; CDR3 protein: CASSATDTSNQPQHF; CDR3 DNA: TGTGCCAGCAGCGCGACGGACACTAGCAATCAGCCCCAGCATTTT
J gene: TRBJ2-3; D gene: TRBD1; V gene: TRBV7-9; clone size: NA; CDR3 protein: CASSLRTGNTDTQYF; CDR3 DNA: TGTGCCAGCAGCCTTAGGACAGGGAACACAGATACGCAGTATTTT
J gene: TRBJ2-7; D gene: NA; V gene: TRBV5-4; clone size: NA; CDR3 protein: CASSLRGRPREQYF; CDR3 DNA: TGTGCCAGCAGCTTGAGGGGAAGACCTCGGGAGCAGTACTTC
J gene: TRBJ2-7; D gene: NA; V gene: TRBV20-1; clone size: NA; CDR3 protein: CSAVQGNEQYF; CDR3 DNA: TGCAGTGCTGTTCAGGGAAACGAGCAGTACTTC
J gene: TRBJ2-1; D gene: TRBD2; V gene: TRBV10-3; clone size: once; CDR3 protein: CAISELPSGYNEQFF; CDR3 DNA: TGTGCCATCAGTGAGCTGCCTAGCGGGTACAATGAGCAGTTCTTC
J gene: TRBJ2-2; D gene: TRBD2; V gene: TRBV5-1; clone size: few; CDR3 protein: CASRSGAGENTGELFF; CDR3 DNA: TGCGCCAGCCGCAGCGGCGCGGGAGAGAACACCGGGGAGCTGTTTTTT
J gene: TRBJ1-2; D gene: NA; V gene: TRBV28; clone size: NA; CDR3 protein: CASSLFAGVYGYTF; CDR3 DNA: TGTGCCAGCAGTTTATTTGCAGGGGTCTATGGCTACACCTTC
J gene: TRBJ2-5; D gene: NA; V gene: TRBV7-7; clone size: NA; CDR3 protein: CASSKTASLIETQYF; CDR3 DNA: TGTGCCAGCAGTAAGACAGCCAGTCTGATCGAGACCCAGTACTTC
J gene: TRBJ1-5; D gene: NA; V gene: TRBV28; clone size: NA; CDR3 protein: CASSLLGQTNQPQHF; CDR3 DNA: TGTGCCAGCAGTTTATTGGGACAAACCAATCAGCCCCAGCATTTT
J gene: TRBJ2-3; D gene: NA; V gene: TRBV12-3/TRBV12-4; clone size: once; CDR3 protein: CASSYRDTQYF; CDR3 DNA: TGTGCCAGCAGTTATCGAGATACGCAGTATTTT
J gene: TRBJ2-2; D gene: TRBD2; V gene: TRBV7-9; clone size: NA; CDR3 protein: CASSLVGLAGTTPTGELFF; CDR3 DNA: TGTGCCAGCAGCTTAGTTGGGCTAGCGGGGACTACACCCACCGGGGAGCTGTTTTTT
J gene: TRBJ2-3; D gene: TRBD2; V gene: TRBV4-2; clone size: NA; CDR3 protein: CASSQQAGGPTVGDTQYF; CDR3 DNA: TGTGCCAGCAGCCAACAAGCGGGAGGGCCAACCGTCGGAGATACGCAGTATTTT
J gene: TRBJ2-1; D gene: TRBD2; V gene: TRBV7-9; clone size: NA; CDR3 protein: CASSRTSGSFSYNEQFF; CDR3 DNA: TGTGCCAGCAGCCGGACTAGCGGGAGTTTTTCCTACAATGAGCAGTTCTTC
J gene: TRBJ2-1; D gene: TRBD2; V gene: TRBV5-6; clone size: NA; CDR3 protein: CASSAVAGEIEFF; CDR3 DNA: TGTGCCAGCAGCGCCGTAGCGGGAGAAATTGAGTTCTTC
J gene: TRBJ2-5; D gene: NA; V gene: TRBV7-9; clone size: NA; CDR3 protein: CASSADMSKETQYF; CDR3 DNA: TGTGCCAGCAGCGCCGACATGTCGAAAGAGACCCAGTACTTC
J gene: TRBJ2-3; D gene: NA; V gene: TRBV3-1/TRBV3-2; clone size: NA; CDR3 protein: CASRSRDWGDTQYF; CDR3 DNA: TGTGCCAGCCGATCCCGGGACTGGGGGGATACGCAGTATTTT
J gene: TRBJ2-1; D gene: NA; V gene: TRBV6-2/TRBV6-3; clone size: NA; CDR3 protein: CASSYKGLRQFF; CDR3 DNA: TGTGCCAGCAGTTACAAGGGGCTTAGGCAGTTCTTC
J gene: TRBJ2-1; D gene: TRBD2; V gene: TRBV5-4; clone size: NA; CDR3 protein: CASSLDRGGPSYNEQFF; CDR3 DNA: TGTGCCAGCAGCTTGGATCGGGGGGGGCCGTCCTACAATGAGCAGTTCTTC
J gene: TRBJ1-5; D gene: NA; V gene: TRBV28; clone size: NA; CDR3 protein: CASSSSGHRGSNQPQHF; CDR3 DNA: TGTGCCAGCAGTTCCTCGGGACACCGAGGGAGCAATCAGCCCCAGCATTTT
J gene: TRBJ2-1; D gene: TRBD2; V gene: TRBV24-1; clone size: NA; CDR3 protein: CATRGGPPQHVAGRLNFYNEQFF; CDR3 DNA: TGTGCCACCAGGGGGGGTCCACCTCAGCATGTAGCGGGCAGGTTGAACTTCTACAATGAGCAGTTCTTC
J gene: TRBJ1-1; D gene: NA; V gene: TRBV3-1/TRBV3-2; clone size: NA; CDR3 protein: CASSHSREAFF; CDR3 DNA: TGTGCCAGCAGCCACTCACGGGAAGCTTTCTTT
J gene: TRBJ2-3; D gene: NA; V gene: TRBV30; clone size: NA; CDR3 protein: CAWSVSTDTQYF; CDR3 DNA: TGTGCCTGGAGCGTCAGCACAGATACGCAGTATTTT
J gene: TRBJ1-5; D gene: TRBD1; V gene: TRBV6-1; clone size: NA; CDR3 protein: CASSVTYGTGTQPQHF; CDR3 DNA: TGTGCCAGCAGTGTGACCTACGGGACAGGGACTCAGCCCCAGCATTTT
J gene: TRBJ2-3; D gene: TRBD2; V gene: TRBV10-2; clone size: NA; CDR3 protein: CASRGAGAGDTQYF; CDR3 DNA: TGCGCCAGCAGGGGAGCGGGAGCTGGAGATACGCAGTATTTT
J gene: TRBJ1-5; D gene: NA; V gene: TRBV30; clone size: NA; CDR3 protein: CAWSPAQGLLPQHF; CDR3 DNA: TGTGCCTGGAGTCCCGCCCAGGGGCTTCTGCCCCAGCATTTT
J gene: TRBJ2-1; D gene: TRBD2; V gene: TRBV27; clone size: NA; CDR3 protein: CASSTTPGGNEQFF; CDR3 DNA: TGTGCCAGCAGTACCACTCCCGGGGGGAATGAGCAGTTCTTC
J gene: TRBJ1-1; D gene: NA; V gene: TRBV11-2; clone size: NA; CDR3 protein: CASSLGQAMNTEAFF; CDR3 DNA: TGTGCCAGCAGCTTAGGCCAGGCAATGAACACTGAAGCTTTCTTT
J gene: TRBJ1-2; D gene: NA; V gene: TRBV5-4; clone size: NA; CDR3 protein: CASSISGTPYGYTF; CDR3 DNA: TGTGCCAGCAGCATTTCCGGGACACCCTATGGCTACACCTTC
J gene: TRBJ1-1; D gene: NA; V gene: TRBV19; clone size: NA; CDR3 protein: CASSKRQQLNTEAFF; CDR3 DNA: TGTGCCAGTAGTAAAAGACAGCAGCTTAACACTGAAGCTTTCTTT
J gene: TRBJ2-7; D gene: TRBD1; V gene: TRBV30; clone size: NA; CDR3 protein: CALETGTGGSYEQYF; CDR3 DNA: TGTGCCTTGGAAACCGGGACAGGGGGCTCCTACGAGCAGTACTTC
J gene: TRBJ2-6; D gene: NA; V gene: TRBV30; clone size: NA; CDR3 protein: CAWRWGTGANVLTF; CDR3 DNA: TGTGCCTGGAGGTGGGGCACTGGGGCCAACGTCCTGACTTTC
J gene: TRBJ2-3; D gene: TRBD2; V gene: TRBV19; clone size: NA; CDR3 protein: CASRGTSGIDTDTQYF; CDR3 DNA: TGTGCCAGTAGGGGGACTAGCGGGATTGACACAGATACGCAGTATTTT
J gene: TRBJ2-1; D gene: TRBD2; V gene: TRBV6-5; clone size: NA; CDR3 protein: CASRTGLAGYNEQFF; CDR3 DNA: TGTGCCAGCAGGACGGGACTAGCGGGATACAATGAGCAGTTCTTC
J gene: TRBJ2-3; D gene: TRBD2; V gene: TRBV24-1; clone size: NA; CDR3 protein: CATGGLATDTQYF; CDR3 DNA: TGTGCCACCGGCGGACTAGCGACAGATACGCAGTATTTT
J gene: TRBJ2-7; D gene: NA; V gene: TRBV7-2; clone size: NA; CDR3 protein: CASSLESRSGDEQYF; CDR3 DNA: TGTGCCAGCAGCTTAGAAAGTAGGTCAGGGGACGAGCAGTACTTC
J gene: TRBJ1-1; D gene: TRBD1; V gene: TRBV5-1; clone size: NA; CDR3 protein: CASSLQGYEAFF; CDR3 DNA: TGCGCCAGCAGCCTACAGGGGTATGAAGCTTTCTTT
J gene: TRBJ2-7; D gene: TRBD2; V gene: TRBV5-1; clone size: NA; CDR3 protein: CASSLGPSGSSYEQYF; CDR3 DNA: TGCGCCAGCAGCTTAGGTCCTAGCGGGAGTTCCTACGAGCAGTACTTC
J gene: TRBJ2-2; D gene: TRBD1; V gene: TRBV2; clone size: NA; CDR3 protein: CASSGLGQGSGELFF; CDR3 DNA: TGTGCCAGCAGTGGTCTGGGACAGGGGTCCGGGGAGCTGTTTTTT
J gene: TRBJ1-2; D gene: NA; V gene: TRBV7-2; clone size: NA; CDR3 protein: CASRLGQEYGYTF; CDR3 DNA: TGTGCCAGCAGACTGGGCCAGGAATATGGCTACACCTTC
J gene: TRBJ2-1; D gene: TRBD2; V gene: TRBV28; clone size: NA; CDR3 protein: CASTGLAGGEQFF; CDR3 DNA: TGTGCCAGCACCGGACTAGCGGGAGGCGAGCAGTTCTTC